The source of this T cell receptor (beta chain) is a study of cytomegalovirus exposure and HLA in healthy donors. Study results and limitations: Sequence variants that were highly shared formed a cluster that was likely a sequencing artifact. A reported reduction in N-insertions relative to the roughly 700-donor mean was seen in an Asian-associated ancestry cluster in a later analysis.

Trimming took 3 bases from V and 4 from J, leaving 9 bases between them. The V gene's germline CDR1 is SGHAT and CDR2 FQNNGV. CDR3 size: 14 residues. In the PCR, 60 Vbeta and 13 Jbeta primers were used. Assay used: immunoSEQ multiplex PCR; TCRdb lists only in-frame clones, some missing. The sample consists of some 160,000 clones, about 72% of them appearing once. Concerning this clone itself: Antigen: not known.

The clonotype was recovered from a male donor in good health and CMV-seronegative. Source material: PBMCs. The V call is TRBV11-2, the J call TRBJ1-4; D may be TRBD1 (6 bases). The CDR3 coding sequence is TGTGCCAGCAGCTTCGGACAGCTTAATGAAAAACTGTTTTTT. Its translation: CASSFGQLNEKLFF. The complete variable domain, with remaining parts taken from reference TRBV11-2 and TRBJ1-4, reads EAGVAQSPRYKIIEKRQSVAFWCNPISGHATLYWYQQILGQGPKLLIQFQNNGVVDDSQLPKDRFSAERLKGVDSTLKIQPAKLEDSAVYLCASSFGQLNEKLFFGSGTQLSVL.